This T cell receptor (beta chain) was obtained from a study of shared clonotypes between healthy human individuals. Donors were healthy HIV-negative adults without recent acute infections or vaccinations. Among the donors, all were Caucasian adults who lived in Nashville, Tennessee. For this clone: Its antigen is undetermined.

Looked up from germline, CDR1 is GTSNPN and CDR2 is SVGIG (reference sequence). The CDR3 covers 15 residues. J was trimmed by 2 bases and V by 0 bases; bases with no gene match: 1. Overall study findings and caveats: When compared with the clonotypes that were shared by all four sorted-subset donors, the non-shared clonotypes turned out to have lower generation probabilities.

Produced via immunoSEQ multiplex PCR; TCRdb's table is partial and in-frame only. The sample includes over a million clones, 75% to 80% of them seen just once. This TCR derives from a man younger than 30 in good health. Some clones in this sample may be carry-over from other donors' samples. The V call is TRBV30, the J call TRBJ1-2, with 12 nucleotides matching TRBD1. The sample comprised memory CD4+ T cells from PBMCs. As for subset: CD45RA-negative fraction. CDR3 residues: CAWSVGTGGNYGYTF. CDR3 coding DNA: TGTGCCTGGAGTGTAGGGACAGGGGGCAACTATGGCTACACCTTC.